This is a list of T cell receptor beta chains from one sample in a study of blood T cell repertoires in COVID-19. Some clones are missing from TCRdb's copy, which holds only in-frame ones; the method was immunoSEQ multiplex PCR. The table lists about 130,000 clones, 75% to 90% of them singletons, with about 2.5% in the top ten. Sequencing was performed on PBMCs or T cells enriched from blood (not recorded which). These receptors all come from a woman between 45 and 60 years old who had recovered from COVID-19. The CDR3 runs from the conserved cysteine through the conserved F or W. A D gene is named only where the DNA matches it firmly. Size is stated for part of the rows, as once, few or many counts, or as a class when the clone is expanded.

size: NA
V: TRBV7-8
D: TRBD1
J: TRBJ2-7
CDR3: CASSQQGLGQYF
DNA: TGTGCCAGCAGCCAACAGGGGTTGGGGCAGTACTTC

size: NA
V: TRBV5-1
D: NA
J: TRBJ2-7
CDR3: CASSLASGSSYEQYF
DNA: TGCGCCAGCAGCTTGGCTTCCGGGAGCTCCTACGAGCAGTACTTC

size: NA
V: TRBV19
D: TRBD1
J: TRBJ2-3
CDR3: CASRKPGGLVDTQYF
DNA: TGTGCCAGTAGGAAGCCAGGGGGTTTAGTAGATACGCAGTATTTT

size: NA
V: TRBV7-3
D: TRBD1
J: TRBJ2-7
CDR3: CASSRGTGDYEQYF
DNA: TGTGCCAGCAGCCGTGGGACAGGGGATTACGAGCAGTACTTC

size: NA
V: TRBV11-2
D: NA
J: TRBJ2-3
CDR3: CASSLDISVSTDTQYF
DNA: TGTGCCAGCAGCCTAGACATATCAGTTAGCACAGATACGCAGTATTTT

size: once
V: TRBV2
D: NA
J: TRBJ1-1
CDR3: CASIFQGLNTEAFF
DNA: TGTGCCAGCATTTTCCAGGGATTGAACACTGAAGCTTTCTTT

size: NA
V: TRBV27
D: NA
J: TRBJ2-2
CDR3: CASNSGGELFF
DNA: TGTGCCAGCAACTCGGGCGGGGAGCTGTTTTTT

size: NA
V: TRBV28
D: NA
J: TRBJ1-2
CDR3: CASSSSIRLDGGGYTF
DNA: TGTGCCAGCAGTTCCTCAATCCGGTTAGACGGCGGTGGCTACACCTTC

size: NA
V: TRBV5-1
D: TRBD1
J: TRBJ2-2
CDR3: CASTSGTGVFPGELFF
DNA: TGCGCCAGCACGTCCGGGACAGGGGTCTTTCCCGGGGAGCTGTTTTTT

size: NA
V: TRBV7-9
D: NA
J: TRBJ1-5
CDR3: CASSHSDGNQPQHF
DNA: TGTGCCAGCAGCCACAGTGATGGCAATCAGCCCCAGCATTTT

size: once
V: TRBV7-9
D: TRBD2
J: TRBJ2-1
CDR3: CASSPFSGADEQFF
DNA: TGTGCCAGCAGCCCCTTTAGCGGGGCGGATGAGCAGTTCTTC

size: NA
V: TRBV7-9
D: NA
J: TRBJ2-2
CDR3: CASKQGTGELFF
DNA: TGTGCATCCAAACAGGGCACCGGGGAGCTGTTTTTT

size: NA
V: TRBV27
D: NA
J: TRBJ1-2
CDR3: CASSSDRANYGYTF
DNA: TGTGCCAGCAGTTCAGACAGAGCTAACTATGGCTACACCTTC

size: NA
V: TRBV19
D: NA
J: TRBJ1-5
CDR3: CASRPRGLEQPQHF
DNA: TGTGCCAGTAGGCCCAGGGGTTTGGAGCAGCCCCAGCATTTT

size: NA
V: TRBV5-6
D: TRBD2
J: TRBJ2-1
CDR3: CASSLEAGGTYNEQFF
DNA: TGTGCCAGCAGCTTGGAAGCGGGGGGGACCTACAATGAGCAGTTCTTC

size: NA
V: TRBV12-3/TRBV12-4
D: NA
J: TRBJ2-4
CDR3: CASKGDSKNIQYF
DNA: TGTGCCAGCAAAGGGGATTCCAAAAACATTCAGTACTTC

size: NA
V: TRBV5-1
D: NA
J: TRBJ1-1
CDR3: CASSRLPVNTEAFF
DNA: TGCGCCAGCAGCCGCTTACCGGTGAACACTGAAGCTTTCTTT

size: NA
V: TRBV3-1/TRBV3-2
D: TRBD1
J: TRBJ1-1
CDR3: CASSQVVRGTEAFF
DNA: TGTGCCAGCAGCCAAGTGGTCAGGGGGACTGAAGCTTTCTTT

size: NA
V: TRBV15
D: TRBD2
J: TRBJ2-7
CDR3: CATSRGDLSGVRYEQYF
DNA: TGTGCCACCAGCAGAGGTGATCTTAGCGGGGTTCGGTACGAGCAGTACTTC

size: NA
V: TRBV6-5
D: NA
J: TRBJ2-7
CDR3: CASSNPGLSHYEQYF
DNA: TGTGCCAGCAGTAATCCGGGACTCAGCCACTACGAGCAGTACTTC

size: NA
V: TRBV30
D: TRBD1
J: TRBJ1-1
CDR3: CAWREQGAAEAFF
DNA: TGTGCCTGGAGAGAACAGGGGGCTGCTGAAGCTTTCTTT

size: NA
V: TRBV19
D: TRBD1
J: TRBJ2-4
CDR3: CASGGRGSSDIQYF
DNA: TGTGCCAGTGGGGGCAGGGGGTCGAGCGACATTCAGTACTTC

size: NA
V: TRBV12-3/TRBV12-4
D: NA
J: TRBJ1-1
CDR3: CASLYRGEAFF
DNA: TGTGCCAGCCTATATAGGGGTGAAGCTTTCTTT

size: NA
V: TRBV24-1
D: TRBD1
J: TRBJ2-7
CDR3: CATSGGTGASSYEQYF
DNA: TGTGCCACCAGTGGAGGAACAGGGGCAAGCTCCTACGAGCAGTACTTC

size: NA
V: TRBV4-1
D: NA
J: TRBJ1-1
CDR3: CASSQDWTRGAFF
DNA: TGCGCCAGCAGCCAAGATTGGACACGGGGGGCTTTCTTT

size: NA
V: TRBV10-3
D: TRBD1
J: TRBJ2-7
CDR3: CAISTGTGLNEQYF
DNA: TGTGCCATCAGTACCGGGACAGGGTTAAACGAGCAGTACTTC

size: NA
V: TRBV10-1
D: TRBD2
J: TRBJ2-5
CDR3: CASNQVASGGKTQYF
DNA: TGCGCCAGCAACCAAGTGGCTAGCGGGGGTAAGACCCAGTACTTC

size: NA
V: TRBV4-1
D: TRBD1
J: TRBJ1-2
CDR3: CASSQAGTGDYGYTF
DNA: TGCGCCAGCAGCCAAGCCGGGACAGGTGACTATGGCTACACCTTC

size: few
V: TRBV11-3
D: NA
J: TRBJ2-4
CDR3: CASSLGAPTNIQYF
DNA: TGTGCCAGCAGCTTAGGGGCCCCTACAAACATTCAGTACTTC

size: NA
V: TRBV15
D: NA
J: TRBJ1-3
CDR3: CATSTEAFSGNTIYF
DNA: TGTGCCACCAGCACGGAGGCTTTCTCTGGAAACACCATATATTTT

size: NA
V: TRBV4-1
D: TRBD1
J: TRBJ1-1
CDR3: CASSQPGQGPEAFF
DNA: TGCGCCAGCAGCCAACCGGGACAGGGTCCTGAAGCTTTCTTT

size: NA
V: TRBV11-3
D: TRBD1
J: TRBJ2-5
CDR3: CASSLGTGLEGETQYF
DNA: TGTGCCAGCAGCTTAGGGACAGGGCTAGAGGGAGAGACCCAGTACTTC

size: NA
V: TRBV10-1
D: NA
J: TRBJ2-7
CDR3: CASSVRAHEQYF
DNA: TGCGCCAGCAGTGTCAGGGCTCACGAGCAGTACTTC

size: once
V: TRBV12-5
D: NA
J: TRBJ1-3
CDR3: CASGLVQGGSGNTIYF
DNA: TGTGCTAGTGGTTTGGTACAAGGGGGCTCTGGAAACACCATATATTTT

size: NA
V: TRBV7-7
D: TRBD1
J: TRBJ2-5
CDR3: CASSLGVGTGQQETQYF
DNA: TGTGCTAGCAGCTTAGGGGTCGGGACAGGGCAACAAGAGACCCAGTACTTC

size: NA
V: TRBV5-5
D: NA
J: TRBJ2-7
CDR3: CASTTRGEQYF
DNA: TGTGCCAGCACCACCCGGGGGGAGCAGTACTTC

size: few
V: TRBV15
D: TRBD1
J: TRBJ1-5
CDR3: CATSSPKTGGLGQPQHF
DNA: TGTGCCACCAGCAGCCCTAAGACAGGGGGCTTAGGTCAGCCCCAGCATTTT

size: once
V: TRBV9
D: TRBD1
J: TRBJ1-5
CDR3: CASSVGTASNQPQHF
DNA: TGTGCCAGCAGCGTCGGGACAGCTTCTAATCAGCCCCAGCATTTT

size: NA
V: TRBV10-3
D: TRBD1
J: TRBJ2-3
CDR3: CAISADRGKHPTDTQYF
DNA: TGTGCCATCAGTGCGGACAGGGGGAAGCACCCCACAGATACGCAGTATTTT

size: NA
V: TRBV25-1
D: NA
J: TRBJ1-3
CDR3: CASSGPGKAAGNTIYF
DNA: TGTGCCAGCAGTGGACCCGGCAAAGCGGCTGGAAACACCATATATTTT

size: NA
V: TRBV7-2
D: NA
J: TRBJ2-3
CDR3: CASSLAGASTDTQYF
DNA: TGTGCCAGCAGCCTCGCGGGGGCGAGCACAGATACGCAGTATTTT

size: NA
V: TRBV10-3
D: TRBD2
J: TRBJ2-5
CDR3: CAIRDGTSGAQETQYF
DNA: TGTGCCATCAGAGACGGGACTAGCGGGGCCCAAGAGACCCAGTACTTC

size: few
V: TRBV5-1
D: NA
J: TRBJ1-2
CDR3: CASSLEGATNYGYTF
DNA: TGCGCCAGCAGCTTAGAGGGCGCTACTAACTATGGCTACACCTTC

size: NA
V: TRBV4-3
D: TRBD1
J: TRBJ1-1
CDR3: CASSQETGGRPEAFF
DNA: TGCGCCAGCAGCCAAGAAACAGGGGGCAGGCCTGAAGCTTTCTTT

size: NA
V: TRBV7-2
D: NA
J: TRBJ2-7
CDR3: CASSWPYSGGPYEQYF
DNA: TGTGCCAGCAGCTGGCCCTATAGTGGAGGACCCTACGAGCAGTACTTC

size: NA
V: TRBV6-5
D: TRBD1
J: TRBJ1-5
CDR3: CASSWGQGAFQPQHF
DNA: TGTGCCAGCAGTTGGGGACAGGGGGCCTTTCAGCCCCAGCATTTT